This T cell receptor beta chain was captured in a study of T cells in tumors after PD-1 blockade. This clone has just a few counts. Some clones are missing from TCRdb's copy, which holds only in-frame ones; the method was immunoSEQ multiplex PCR. This sample has just under 65,000 clones, with roughly 70% found just once. The CDR3 totals 15 residues. CDR1 is MNHEY and CDR2 is SMNVEV in the germline V gene (reference sequence). V lost 4 bases, J lost 0 bases, and 7 bases lay in between. The sample in question was PBMCs, obtained after anti-PD-1 treatment. The TCR comes from a human donor with basal cell carcinoma. The genes are TRBV27 and TRBJ1-6; no clear D gene. Here the CDR3 reads CASSSRSSYNSPLHF. The CDR3 DNA sequence: TGTGCCAGCAGTTCGAGGAGCTCCTATAATTCACCCCTCCACTTT.